This T cell receptor beta chain was identified during a study of cytomegalovirus exposure and HLA in healthy donors. Study-wide findings and caveats: An Asian-associated ancestry cluster reportedly showed fewer N-insertions than the roughly 700-donor mean in a later analysis.

With regard to this clone: Antigen specificity is unknown.

Deletions cut 5 bases from V and 7 bases from J, with 9 bases between. The germline gives CDR1 MNHNS, CDR2 SASEGT. The CDR3 loop spans 11 amino acids. Primers included in the PCR were 60 Vbeta and 13 Jbeta primers. Generated by immunoSEQ multiplex PCR, the TCRdb table keeps only in-frame clones and is missing some. This table holds some 110,000 clones, about 80% found once. This chain links TRBV6-1 with TRBJ2-7; D not certain. This receptor was taken from a man aged 25 to 40 in good health and CMV-seropositive. The source material was PBMCs. CDR3 sequence: CASSLGEEQYF. CDR3 in DNA: TGTGCCAGCAGTTTGGGCGAAGAGCAGTACTTC.